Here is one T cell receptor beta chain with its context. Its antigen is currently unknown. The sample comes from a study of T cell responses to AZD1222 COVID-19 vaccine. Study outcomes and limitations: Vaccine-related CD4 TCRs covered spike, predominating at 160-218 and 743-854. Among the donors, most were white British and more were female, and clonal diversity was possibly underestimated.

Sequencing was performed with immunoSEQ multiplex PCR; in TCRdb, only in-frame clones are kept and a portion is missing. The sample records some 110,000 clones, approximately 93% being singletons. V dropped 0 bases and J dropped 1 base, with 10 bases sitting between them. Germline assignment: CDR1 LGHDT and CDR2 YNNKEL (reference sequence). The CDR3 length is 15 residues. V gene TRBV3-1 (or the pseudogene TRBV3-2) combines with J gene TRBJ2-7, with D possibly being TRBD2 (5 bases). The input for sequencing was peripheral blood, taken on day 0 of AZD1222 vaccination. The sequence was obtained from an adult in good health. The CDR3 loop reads CASSQDVSGSYEQYF. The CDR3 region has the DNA TGTGCCAGCAGCCAAGATGTCAGCGGATCCTACGAGCAGTACTTC.